These T cell receptor beta chains were read from a single sample in a study of blood T cell repertoires in COVID-19. Only in-frame clones appear in the TCRdb table, and some are missing; sequencing was by immunoSEQ multiplex PCR. Of 100,000 to 110,000 clones in the sample, over 65% are singletons; the top ten hold around 13%. Sequenced: peripheral blood. These receptors all come from a human donor in a cohort sampled during active COVID-19. The CDR3 runs from the conserved cysteine through the conserved F or W. D genes are given only for firm matches. Clone size is given for some rows only: seen once, a few or many times, or a class if the clone is expanded.

j_call	d_call	clone_size	v_call	cdr3_aa	cdr3_nt
TRBJ2-1	TRBD1	.	TRBV5-1	CASTRDRVGYNEQFF	TGCGCCAGCACCAGGGACAGGGTTGGCTACAATGAGCAGTTCTTC
TRBJ2-2	TRBD2	.	TRBV7-2	CASSLGLAGSGTGELFF	TGTGCCAGCAGCTTAGGACTAGCGGGATCCGGGACCGGGGAGCTGTTTTTT
TRBJ2-2	TRBD2	.	TRBV4-1	CASSLTSGTTGELFF	TGCGCCAGCAGCCTAACTAGCGGGACCACCGGGGAGCTGTTTTTT
TRBJ1-3	TRBD1	.	TRBV5-1	CASRQTGVLGDTIYF	TGCGCCAGCAGACAGACAGGGGTCCTCGGGGACACCATATATTTT
TRBJ2-1	TRBD2	.	TRBV19	CASSGTSGGEQFF	TGTGCCAGTTCCGGGACTAGCGGGGGAGAGCAGTTCTTC
TRBJ2-7	.	.	TRBV7-6	CASSSQVASPEQYF	TGTGCCAGCAGCTCACAGGTAGCATCGCCCGAGCAGTACTTC
TRBJ1-5	.	.	TRBV19	CASSIGGRIDQPQHF	TGTGCCAGTAGTATAGGGGGGCGAATCGATCAGCCCCAGCATTTT
TRBJ2-3	TRBD2	.	TRBV29-1	CSVTLPGLAPNTQYF	TGCAGCGTCACCCTCCCGGGACTAGCGCCGAATACGCAGTATTTT
TRBJ1-3	.	.	TRBV9	CASSVGIDSGNTIYF	TGTGCCAGCAGCGTAGGCATTGACAGTGGAAACACCATATATTTT
TRBJ2-7	TRBD2	.	TRBV4-2	CASSQATSGRGEQYF	TGTGCCAGCAGCCAAGCGACTAGCGGGAGGGGGGAGCAGTACTTC
TRBJ2-2	.	.	TRBV5-6	CASSWGLFGAGELFF	TGTGCCAGCAGCTGGGGGCTTTTTGGGGCCGGGGAGCTGTTTTTT
TRBJ1-5	.	once	TRBV30	CAWSAVNQPQHF	TGTGCCTGGAGCGCGGTCAATCAGCCCCAGCATTTT
TRBJ1-2	.	.	TRBV15	CATSRDLTGATNYGYTF	TGTGCCACCAGCAGAGACCTAACAGGTGCAACTAACTATGGCTACACCTTC
TRBJ2-5	.	.	TRBV5-1	CASSQQDTQETQYF	TGCGCCAGCAGCCAACAGGATACCCAAGAGACCCAGTACTTC
TRBJ1-1	.	.	TRBV15	CATSRVQGNTEAFF	TGTGCCACCAGCAGAGTGCAGGGGAACACTGAAGCTTTCTTT
TRBJ2-1	TRBD2	.	TRBV9	CASSLGLAGPNEQFF	TGTGCCAGCAGCTTAGGACTAGCGGGGCCCAATGAGCAGTTCTTC
TRBJ2-3	TRBD2	.	TRBV19	CASSIAFLAGKDTQYF	TGTGCCAGTAGTATAGCCTTCCTAGCGGGTAAAGATACGCAGTATTTT
TRBJ2-1	TRBD1	.	TRBV7-9	CASSLPGTGYNEQFF	TGTGCCAGCAGCCTTCCCGGGACAGGTTACAATGAGCAGTTCTTC
TRBJ2-1	.	.	TRBV2	CASRIDSSYNEQFF	TGTGCCAGCAGAATAGACAGCTCCTACAATGAGCAGTTCTTC
TRBJ2-1	TRBD2	once	TRBV3-1/TRBV3-2	CASSFQLAGFYEQFF	TGTGCCAGCAGCTTCCAACTAGCGGGGTTCTATGAGCAGTTCTTC
TRBJ2-5	.	.	TRBV10-2	CASRVGPGTQYF	TGCGCCAGCAGAGTGGGGCCCGGGACCCAGTACTTC
TRBJ1-3	.	.	TRBV27	CASSLAGPSSGNTIYF	TGTGCCAGCAGTTTAGCAGGGCCTAGCTCTGGAAACACCATATATTTT
TRBJ1-2	.	.	TRBV4-3	CASSQTPGGLYGYTF	TGCGCCAGCAGCCAAACACCCGGGGGGCTCTATGGCTACACCTTC
TRBJ1-4	.	.	TRBV6-1	CASSEALGGGEKLFF	TGTGCCAGCAGTGAAGCGCTAGGAGGAGGTGAAAAACTGTTTTTT